The sequence of this T cell receptor (beta chain) was determined in a study of beta chain features in type 1 diabetes. The whole isolated RNA underwent reverse transcription, so sequencing captured expressed TCRB transcripts. TCRdb's copy holds only in-frame clones and misses some; the assay was immunoSEQ multiplex PCR. The sample lists about 240,000 clones, about 25% occurring once. The CDR3 is 13 amino acids. CDR1 SGHTA and CDR2 FQGNSA come from the germline V gene. Trimming took 5 bases from V and 5 from J, leaving 12 bases between them. This receptor was obtained from a man aged 25-45 years in good health. The sequencing sample was made of central memory CD4+ T cells from blood. The chain has TRBV7-2 and TRBJ2-5; D possibly corresponds to TRBD2 (5 bases). CDR3 residues: CASSPPRGETQYF. The DNA for the CDR3 is TGTGCCAGCAGCCCCCCTAGAGGGGAGACCCAGTACTTC.